The 25 T cell receptor beta chains in this list originate from one sample, sequenced in a study of OX40 agonist ivuxolimab in advanced cancers. Data came from immunoSEQ multiplex PCR; TCRdb stores just in-frame clones and leaves some out. The sample contains about 89,000 clones, roughly 86% of which appear only once. This specimen was CD4+ or CD8+ T cells sorted from blood, taken in a trial of the OX40 agonist ivuxolimab. Source of these receptors: an adult with an advanced solid tumor such as melanoma, head and neck, liver or kidney cancer.

The rearrangement links TRBV7-8 to TRBJ2-7; D ambiguous. CDR3 size: 15 residues. Per the germline V gene, CDR1 is SGHVS and CDR2 is FQNEAQ. V gave up 1 base and J gave up 3 bases, with 13 bases separating them. The CDR3 nucleotides are TGTGCCAGCAGCTTAGGGGTCGAACTTTTCTACGAGCAGTACTTC. It yields the protein CASSLGVELFYEQYF.

The rearrangement joins TRBV18 to TRBJ1-5, with 9 bases identical to TRBD1. With V trimmed by 4 bases and J by 2 bases, 9 bases remained unmatched. This CDR3 spans 17 amino acids. Germline CDR1 reads KGHSH; CDR2 reads LQKENI. CDR3 in DNA: TGTGCCAGCTCACTCGCGATCCGGGACAGGGGCAATCAGCCCCAGCATTTT. The encoded protein is CASSLAIRDRGNQPQHF.

This clone has just one count. J is TRBJ2-3 and V is TRBV4-3; 13 bases map to TRBD2. The germline V gene encodes CDR1 LGHNA and CDR2 YSLEER. The CDR3 contains 16 residues. The trim removed 0 bases at V and 11 bases at J, leaving 8 bases unmatched. The CDR3 is CASSQELAGGPKWQYF. The CDR3 nucleotides are TGCGCCAGCAGCCAAGAACTAGCGGGAGGGCCAAAATGGCAGTATTTT.

J is TRBJ1-4 and V is TRBV13; no reliable D call. Germline CDR1 and CDR2: PRHDT and FYEKMQ (reference sequence). The CDR3 runs to 15 residues. The V end was cut by 5 bases, the J end by 3 bases, with 13 bases between. The CDR3 sequence: CASSDRNLPNEKLFF. CDR3 in DNA: TGTGCCAGCAGCGACCGTAATCTCCCTAATGAAAAACTGTTTTTT.

The V call is TRBV7-9, the J call TRBJ2-5; a possible D gene is TRBD2 (6 bases). The germline V and J ends were trimmed by 6 bases and 4 bases, with 12 bases remaining between them. The CDR3 extends over 13 amino acids. Germline CDR1 SEHNR, CDR2 FQNEAQ (reference sequence). Here the CDR3 reads CASSPPGGETQYF. The CDR3 DNA reads TGTGCCAGCAGTCCCCCCGGGGGAGAGACCCAGTACTTC. The variable domain in full, completed from reference TRBV7-9 and TRBJ2-5, reads DTGVSQNPRHKITKRGQNVTFRCDPISEHNRLYWYRQTLGQGPEFLTYFQNEAQLEKSRLLSDRFSAERPKGSFSTLEIQRTEQGDSAMYLCASSPPGGETQYFGPGTRLLVL.

V and J are TRBV2 and TRBJ1-5, with a weak D call TRBD1 (6 bases). Deletions cut 7 bases from V and 7 bases from J, with 14 bases between. The CDR3 runs 13 residues. Looked up from germline, CDR1 is SNHLY and CDR2 is FYNNEI. CDR3 sequence: CASNGGGWQPQHF. CDR3 sequence (DNA): TGTGCCAGCAATGGGGGCGGGTGGCAGCCCCAGCATTTT.

The chain recombines TRBV7-9 with TRBJ2-1, with 11 bases that match TRBD2. The V gene end was trimmed by 1 base and the J gene end by 16 bases; junction bases not matched to a gene: 6. The CDR3 spans 13 residues. Germline values: CDR1 SEHNR, CDR2 FQNEAQ (reference sequence). CDR3 sequence reads: CASSLETSGNVFF. CDR3 DNA: TGTGCCAGCAGCTTAGAGACTAGCGGGAACGTATTCTTC. The whole variable domain, remainder taken from reference TRBV7-9 and TRBJ2-1, is DTGVSQNPRHKITKRGQNVTFRCDPISEHNRLYWYRQTLGQGPEFLTYFQNEAQLEKSRLLSDRFSAERPKGSFSTLEIQRTEQGDSAMYLCASSLETSGNVFFGPGTRLTVL.

The rearrangement joins TRBV7-6 to TRBJ1-4; D is ambiguous. The CDR3 spans 13 residues. Trimming removed 2 bases at V and 8 bases at J, with 9 bases between. The germline CDR1 and CDR2 sequences are SGHVS and FNYEAQ. The CDR3 DNA is TGTGCCAGCAGCTTAACCAGCGGAGAAAAACTGTTTTTT. As protein: CASSLTSGEKLFF.

This chain links TRBV5-6 with TRBJ2-6; unclear D gene. Looked up from germline, CDR1 is SGHDT and CDR2 is YYEEEE. The CDR3 has 15 residues. V dropped 2 bases and J dropped 0 bases, with 6 bases sitting between them. In nucleotides, the CDR3 is TGTGCCAGCAGCTTTCGACGCTCTGGGGCCAACGTCCTGACTTTC. Its translation: CASSFRRSGANVLTF.

DNA for the CDR3: TGTGCCACCGACCGTAGCGGTTATTTCACAGATACGCAGTATTTT. It is translated as CATDRSGYFTDTQYF. The chain uses TRBV11-2 and TRBJ2-3, with D possibly being TRBD2 (6 bases). V gave up 10 bases and J gave up 2 bases, with 19 bases separating them. Germline CDR1 and CDR2: SGHAT and FQNNGV. The CDR3 is 15 residues long.

The gene calls are TRBV19 and TRBJ1-5; 10 positions match TRBD1. The CDR3 length is 16 residues. Germline CDR1 is LNHDA and CDR2 is SQIVND (reference sequence). With 5 bases clipped from V and 4 bases from J, the junction kept 8 bases outside the gene matches. The CDR3 loop reads CASSWGGQGRNQPQHF. DNA of the CDR3: TGTGCCAGTAGTTGGGGGGGACAGGGGAGAAATCAGCCCCAGCATTTT.

The V and J genes are TRBV30 and TRBJ2-3; TRBD1 matches at 10 bases. J lost 6 bases, V lost 5 bases, and 8 bases had no gene match. The CDR3 is made up of 14 amino acids. In germline, CDR1 is GTSNPN, CDR2 SVGIG (reference sequence). In DNA, the CDR3 is TGTGCCTGGGACTCCGGGACAGGGGAGGATACGCAGTATTTT. Its protein is CAWDSGTGEDTQYF.

This clone was seen ten or more times. This sequence joins TRBV7-9 and TRBJ2-2; possible D gene TRBD2, 7 bases. Germline V gene lookup returns CDR1 SEHNR and CDR2 FQNEAQ (reference sequence). Trimming cost V 8 bases and J 5 bases, with 18 bases left between them. This CDR3 has 15 residues. CDR3 amino acids: CASPVPGGPTGELFF. CDR3 in DNA: TGTGCCAGCCCCGTACCGGGGGGCCCAACCGGGGAGCTGTTTTTT.

This clone appeared once. The rearrangement links TRBV19 to TRBJ1-1; 8 positions agree with TRBD1. The CDR3 extends over 17 amino acids. The germline V gene encodes CDR1 LNHDA and CDR2 SQIVND (reference sequence). Trimming took 3 bases from V and 5 from J; bases not matched to a gene: 14. CDR3 in amino acids: CASSMSAFNRGWTEAFF. The CDR3 region has the DNA TGTGCCAGTAGTATGTCGGCTTTTAACAGGGGGTGGACTGAAGCTTTCTTT. The full variable domain, with the rest looked up from reference TRBV19 and TRBJ1-1, is DGGITQSPKYLFRKEGQNVTLSCEQNLNHDAMYWYRQDPGQGLRLIYYSQIVNDFQKGDIAEGYSVSREKKESFPLTVTSAQKNPTAFYLCASSMSAFNRGWTEAFFGQGTRLTVV.

The chain carries TRBV19 and TRBJ2-1; 7 nucleotides agree with TRBD2. Germline loops: CDR1 LNHDA, CDR2 SQIVND (reference sequence). Trimming at V came to 7 bases and at J to 0 bases, leaving 3 bases not matched to a gene. This CDR3 comprises 14 residues. Here the CDR3 DNA reads TGTGCCAGTACTAGCGGAAACTCCTACAATGAGCAGTTCTTC. Residues: CASTSGNSYNEQFF.

V and J are TRBV19 and TRBJ1-5, with no clear D. The CDR3 runs 13 residues. V was clipped by 2 bases and J by 6 bases, with 8 bases between them. The germline CDR1 and CDR2 sequences are LNHDA and SQIVND (reference sequence). The CDR3 here is CASSIISGQPQHF. In DNA form, the CDR3 reads TGTGCCAGTAGTATAATTTCGGGTCAGCCCCAGCATTTT.

The chain couples TRBV7-6 to TRBJ1-4; 11 bases match TRBD1. The CDR3 is 17 residues long. CDR1 is SGHVS, CDR2 FNYEAQ, per germline. Trimming cost V 4 bases and J 1 base; bases outside gene matches: 5. CDR3 sequence reads: CASSYGQGARTNEKLFF. DNA for the CDR3: TGTGCCAGCAGCTACGGACAGGGGGCTAGAACTAATGAAAAACTGTTTTTT.

The chain is built from TRBV19 and TRBJ2-1; D unresolved. The CDR3 consists of 15 residues. Between the trimmed V and J ends, which lost 4 bases and 0 bases, there was a span of 10 bases. Germline CDR1 LNHDA, CDR2 SQIVND (reference sequence). The DNA for the CDR3 is TGTGCCAGTAGTAAAGTTAGAGGCTCCTACAATGAGCAGTTCTTC. This translates into CASSKVRGSYNEQFF.

The rearrangement uses TRBV18 and TRBJ1-3; 9 positions match TRBD1. Germline V gene data show CDR1 as KGHSH and CDR2 as LQKENI. Germline trimming cut 3 bases from V and 4 bases from J; bases unmatched to any gene: 16. This CDR3 spans 19 amino acids. The CDR3 loop is CASSPQNLRTGQGGNTIYF. In nucleotides, the CDR3 is TGTGCCAGCTCACCTCAAAACTTACGTACGGGACAGGGAGGAAACACCATATATTTT.

The V call is TRBV30, the J call TRBJ1-1; no firm D call. CDR1 and CDR2 from the germline V gene are GTSNPN and SVGIG (reference sequence). V was trimmed by 2 bases and J by 4 bases, leaving 14 bases between them. CDR3 length equals 14 residues. The CDR3 region is CAWSNLLSGTEAFF. The DNA of the CDR3 is TGTGCCTGGAGTAATCTATTGAGTGGCACTGAAGCTTTCTTT.

This sequence joins TRBV19 and TRBJ2-7, with no clear D. V lost 4 bases and J 1 base, leaving 8 bases between the germline ends. Germline V lookup: CDR1 LNHDA, CDR2 SQIVND (reference sequence). The CDR3 consists of 13 residues. The CDR3, as DNA: TGTGCCAGTAGTAGAGACGGTTCCTACGAGCAGTACTTC. The encoded protein is CASSRDGSYEQYF.

Comments on this clone: One junction end disagrees with the germline gene, perhaps due to a read error. The chain combines TRBV7-2 with TRBJ1-6, with D possibly TRBD1 on 5 matching bases. The CDR3 spans 19 residues. Germline V lookup: CDR1 SGHTA, CDR2 FQGNSA. CDR3 amino acids: CASSPLLGQETWYSSPLHF. CDR3 nucleotide sequence: TGTGCCAGCAGTCCCTTGTTGGGGCAGGAGACATGGTATAGTTCACCCCTCCACTTT.

The J gene is TRBJ2-3, the V gene TRBV6-5; 8 bases align to TRBD2. Germline V gene lookup returns CDR1 MNHEY and CDR2 SVGAGI. V gave up 2 bases and J gave up 1 base; unmatched junction bases: 5. The length of the CDR3 is 16 residues. The CDR3 DNA reads as TGTGCCAGCAGTTACCGGGGGGGGGTAGGCACAGATACGCAGTATTTT. Amino acids: CASSYRGGVGTDTQYF.

The chain has TRBV13 and TRBJ2-5; D gene unclear. The CDR3 is 14 amino acids. V lost 1 base, J lost 3 bases, and 9 bases lay in between. CDR1 and CDR2 from the germline V gene are PRHDT and FYEKMQ (reference sequence). The CDR3 reads CASSLAAYKETQYF. In DNA, the CDR3 is TGTGCCAGCAGCTTAGCCGCGTATAAAGAGACCCAGTACTTC.

The rearrangement links TRBV12-5 to TRBJ2-1, with 8 bases that match TRBD1. The CDR3 is made up of 12 amino acids. V shed 6 bases and J 9 bases; nucleotides not matched to a gene: 4. Germline-derived CDR1 and CDR2 are LGHNT and FRNRAP. Here the CDR3 DNA reads TGTGCTAGTGGCATTGGACAGGGTGAGCAGTTCTTC. Residues: CASGIGQGEQFF. Filled out from reference TRBV12-5 and TRBJ2-1, the complete variable domain reads DARVTQTPRHKVTEMGQEVTMRCQPILGHNTVFWYRQTMMQGLELLAYFRNRAPLDDSGMPKDRFSAEMPDATLATLKIQPSEPRDSAVYFCASGIGQGEQFFGPGTRLTVL.